This is a list of T cell receptor beta chains from one sample in a study of OX40 agonist ivuxolimab in advanced cancers. Sequencing was performed with immunoSEQ multiplex PCR; in TCRdb, only in-frame clones are kept and a portion is missing. Seen here are 70,000 to 75,000 clones, around 87% observed once, and the top ten hold 0.85% to 1.4%. The material was CD4+ or CD8+ T cells sorted from blood, obtained in a trial of the OX40 agonist ivuxolimab. These receptors came from an adult with an advanced solid tumor such as melanoma, head and neck, liver or kidney cancer. Both conserved end residues are part of each CDR3. D genes are given only for firm matches. Not all rows give a size; the values are once, few, many and, for expanded clones, a class.

TRBJ1-1	TRBV7-3	-	-	CASSTTGANTEAFF	TGTGCCAGCAGTACTACCGGGGCCAACACTGAAGCTTTCTTT
TRBJ2-3	TRBV5-1	-	-	CASSLDLDTDTQYF	TGCGCCAGCAGCTTGGACCTGGACACAGATACGCAGTATTTT
TRBJ2-3	TRBV5-1	-	-	CASSLARDTDTQYF	TGCGCCAGCAGCTTGGCTCGGGACACAGATACGCAGTATTTT
TRBJ2-5	TRBV5-1	-	-	CASRGDWNQETQYF	TGCGCCAGCAGAGGAGATTGGAACCAAGAGACCCAGTACTTC
TRBJ2-1	TRBV2	-	TRBD1	CASSERQGWYNEQFF	TGTGCCAGCAGTGAAAGACAGGGGTGGTACAATGAGCAGTTCTTC
TRBJ1-4	TRBV28	-	-	CASRIPTNEKLFF	TGTGCCAGCAGGATCCCAACTAATGAAAAACTGTTTTTT
TRBJ2-3	TRBV7-3	few	TRBD2	CASSFGTTLTDTQYF	TGTGCCAGCAGCTTTGGGACTACCCTGACAGATACGCAGTATTTT
TRBJ2-2	TRBV19	-	-	CASSMFHSGTNTGELFF	TGTGCCAGTAGTATGTTTCATAGCGGAACGAACACCGGGGAGCTGTTTTTT
TRBJ2-1	TRBV28	-	-	CASTSGAYNEQFF	TGTGCCAGCACCTCCGGGGCCTACAATGAGCAGTTCTTC
TRBJ2-1	TRBV11-3	few	-	CASSQRWGTGNEQFF	TGTGCCAGCAGCCAAAGGTGGGGGACCGGCAATGAGCAGTTCTTC
TRBJ1-5	TRBV9	-	TRBD1	CASSSGQGSQPQHF	TGTGCCAGCAGCTCTGGACAGGGGTCTCAGCCCCAGCATTTT
TRBJ2-2	TRBV7-2	-	-	CASSLERTSNTGELFF	TGTGCCAGCAGCTTAGAGCGGACGTCGAACACCGGGGAGCTGTTTTTT
TRBJ2-1	TRBV7-9	-	-	CASVDNEQFF	TGTGCCAGCGTGGACAATGAGCAGTTCTTC
TRBJ1-1	TRBV7-3	-	TRBD1	CASRSTGGVAEAFF	TGTGCCAGCAGATCGACAGGGGGAGTGGCTGAAGCTTTCTTT
TRBJ2-5	TRBV21-1	-	-	CASSKKETQYF	TGTGCCAGCAGCAAAAAAGAGACCCAGTACTTC
TRBJ2-2	TRBV5-1	-	TRBD1	CASRSGTGLNTGELFF	TGCGCCAGCAGGTCCGGGACAGGGTTAAACACCGGGGAGCTGTTTTTT
TRBJ2-7	TRBV27	-	TRBD1	CASSPGTGGRYEQYF	TGTGCCAGCAGTCCGGGGACAGGGGGAAGATACGAGCAGTACTTC
TRBJ2-5	TRBV19	-	TRBD1	CASTRGTGATTITETQYF	TGTGCCAGTACGAGGGGGACAGGGGCGACTACAATAACGGAGACCCAGTACTTC
TRBJ1-1	TRBV18	-	TRBD1	CASSATGGTEAFF	TGTGCCAGCTCGGCGACAGGGGGCACTGAAGCTTTCTTT
TRBJ2-5	TRBV28	-	TRBD1	CATVDRGRETQYF	TGTGCCACTGTGGACAGGGGGCGTGAGACCCAGTACTTC
TRBJ1-2	TRBV30	-	-	CAWSVLRGSGYTF	TGTGCCTGGAGTGTACTGCGGGGGTCTGGCTACACCTTC
TRBJ2-1	TRBV25-1	-	TRBD2	CASSEAGTSFGYYNEQFF	TGTGCCAGCAGTGAAGCCGGGACTAGCTTTGGCTACTACAATGAGCAGTTCTTC
TRBJ1-5	TRBV5-1	-	TRBD1	CASSYSGRGLPNQPQHF	TGCGCCAGCAGCTACTCTGGCAGGGGGCTCCCCAATCAGCCCCAGCATTTT
TRBJ1-1	TRBV28	few	TRBD1	CASSPTDGTGGVAFF	TGTGCCAGCAGTCCCACGGATGGGACAGGGGGAGTAGCTTTCTTT
TRBJ1-1	TRBV28	-	-	CASSLLGQLNTEAFF	TGTGCCAGCAGTTTATTAGGCCAGTTGAACACTGAAGCTTTCTTT
TRBJ2-4	TRBV28	-	TRBD2	CASTPPSGTSKNIQYF	TGTGCCAGCACCCCCCCTAGCGGGACAAGCAAAAACATTCAGTACTTC
TRBJ2-3	TRBV2	-	TRBD1	CASEKGATDTQYF	TGTGCCAGCGAGAAGGGGGCAACAGATACGCAGTATTTT
TRBJ2-3	TRBV5-1	-	-	CASQRVEGTDTQYF	TGCGCCTCCCAGAGGGTGGAAGGCACAGATACGCAGTATTTT
TRBJ1-2	TRBV18	-	-	CASSPSTGDHGYTF	TGTGCCAGCTCACCTTCTACTGGGGACCATGGCTACACCTTC
TRBJ2-3	TRBV18	-	TRBD1	CASSPPGTGLGDTQYF	TGTGCCAGCTCACCACCCGGGACAGGGTTGGGAGATACGCAGTATTTT
TRBJ2-7	TRBV28	-	-	CASSLVARMGEQYF	TGTGCCAGCAGTTTGGTCGCTAGGATGGGCGAGCAGTACTTC
TRBJ1-2	TRBV30	-	-	CAWTSNYGYTF	TGTGCCTGGACTAGTAACTATGGCTACACCTTC
TRBJ2-7	TRBV5-5	-	-	CASSPEGKVHSEQYF	TGTGCCAGCAGCCCGGAGGGCAAAGTTCACTCCGAGCAGTACTTC
TRBJ1-1	TRBV28	-	-	CASSSGTGRNTEAFF	TGTGCCAGCAGTTCAGGTACAGGGAGGAACACTGAAGCTTTCTTT
TRBJ1-5	TRBV30	-	-	CAWGGGFSNQPQHF	TGTGCCTGGGGGGGAGGCTTTAGCAATCAGCCCCAGCATTTT
TRBJ2-2	TRBV5-1	-	-	CASSLVPGTNTGELFF	TGCGCCAGCAGCTTGGTTCCAGGTACGAACACCGGGGAGCTGTTTTTT
TRBJ1-4	TRBV6-1	once	TRBD1	CASSEIAPGQGQEKLFF	TGTGCCAGCAGTGAAATCGCTCCGGGACAGGGCCAGGAAAAACTGTTTTTT
TRBJ1-1	TRBV18	-	-	CASSPEKGLNTEAFF	TGTGCCAGCTCACCTGAAAAGGGGTTGAACACTGAAGCTTTCTTT
TRBJ2-2	TRBV7-3	-	TRBD1	CASSRDSYTGELFF	TGTGCCAGCAGCCGGGACAGCTACACCGGGGAGCTGTTTTTT
TRBJ1-1	TRBV28	-	-	CASSLPGLDTEAFF	TGTGCCAGCAGTCTGCCGGGACTGGACACTGAAGCTTTCTTT
TRBJ2-1	TRBV9	-	TRBD1	CASSAALDRGWGEQFF	TGTGCCAGCAGCGCAGCTTTGGACAGGGGCTGGGGTGAGCAGTTCTTC
TRBJ1-1	TRBV2	-	-	CASTEGQVSAFF	TGTGCCAGCACCGAGGGGCAGGTCTCAGCTTTCTTT
TRBJ2-2	TRBV30	-	TRBD2	CACRSGRHTGELFF	TGTGCCTGCCGTAGCGGGAGACACACCGGGGAGCTGTTTTTT
TRBJ2-6	TRBV19	once	-	CASIGKSGANVLTF	TGTGCCAGTATAGGGAAATCTGGGGCCAACGTCCTGACTTTC
TRBJ2-6	TRBV5-4	-	-	CASSSRGGPGANVLTF	TGTGCCAGCAGCTCGAGGGGGGGGCCTGGGGCCAACGTCCTGACTTTC
TRBJ2-7	TRBV7-6	-	-	CASSFSRLDEQYF	TGTGCCAGCAGCTTTTCAAGGCTTGATGAGCAGTACTTC